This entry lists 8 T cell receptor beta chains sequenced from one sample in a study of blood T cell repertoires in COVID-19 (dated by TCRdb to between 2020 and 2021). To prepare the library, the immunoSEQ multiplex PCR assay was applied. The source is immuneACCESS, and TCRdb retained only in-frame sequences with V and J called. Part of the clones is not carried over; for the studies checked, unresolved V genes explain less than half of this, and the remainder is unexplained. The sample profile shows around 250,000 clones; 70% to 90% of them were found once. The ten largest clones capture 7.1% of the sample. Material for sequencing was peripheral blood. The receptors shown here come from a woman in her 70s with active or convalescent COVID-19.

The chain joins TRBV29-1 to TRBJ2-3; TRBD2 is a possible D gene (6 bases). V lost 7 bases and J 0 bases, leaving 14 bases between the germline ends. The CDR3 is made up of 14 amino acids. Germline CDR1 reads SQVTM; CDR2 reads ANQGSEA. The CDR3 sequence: CSATAGISTDTQYF. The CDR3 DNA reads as TGCAGCGCTACCGCGGGGATTAGCACAGATACGCAGTATTTT.

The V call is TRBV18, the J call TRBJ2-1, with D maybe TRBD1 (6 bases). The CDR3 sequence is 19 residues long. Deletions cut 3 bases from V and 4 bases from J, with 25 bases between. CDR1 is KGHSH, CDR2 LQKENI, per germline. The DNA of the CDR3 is TGTGCCAGCTCACCCTGGGTGATAGCAGGGGACGTAGCTTACAATGAGCAGTTCTTC. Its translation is CASSPWVIAGDVAYNEQFF.

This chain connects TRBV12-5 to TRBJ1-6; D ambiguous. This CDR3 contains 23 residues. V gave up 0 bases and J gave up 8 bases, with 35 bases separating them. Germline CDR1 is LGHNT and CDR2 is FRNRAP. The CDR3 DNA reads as TGTGCTAGTGGTTTGGTACGAGTGCGACTATTCGCCAGCCCGGTCACGAAAGATTCACCCCTCCACTTT. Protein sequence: CASGLVRVRLFASPVTKDSPLHF. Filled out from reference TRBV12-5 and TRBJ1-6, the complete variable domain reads DARVTQTPRHKVTEMGQEVTMRCQPILGHNTVFWYRQTMMQGLELLAYFRNRAPLDDSGMPKDRFSAEMPDATLATLKIQPSEPRDSAVYFCASGLVRVRLFASPVTKDSPLHFGNGTRLTVT.

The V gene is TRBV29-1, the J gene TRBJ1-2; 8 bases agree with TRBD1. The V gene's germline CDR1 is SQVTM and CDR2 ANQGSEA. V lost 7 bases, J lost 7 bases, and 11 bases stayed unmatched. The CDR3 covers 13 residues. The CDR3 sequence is CSGSQGALSGYTF. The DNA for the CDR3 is TGCAGCGGTTCCCAGGGGGCGCTTAGTGGCTACACCTTC.

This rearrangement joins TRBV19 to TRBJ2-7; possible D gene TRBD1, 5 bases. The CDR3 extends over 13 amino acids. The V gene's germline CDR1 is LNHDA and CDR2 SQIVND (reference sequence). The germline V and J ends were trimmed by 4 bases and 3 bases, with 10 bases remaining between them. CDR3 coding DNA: TGTGCCAGTAGTAACCAGGGTGGCTACGAGCAGTACTTC. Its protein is CASSNQGGYEQYF.

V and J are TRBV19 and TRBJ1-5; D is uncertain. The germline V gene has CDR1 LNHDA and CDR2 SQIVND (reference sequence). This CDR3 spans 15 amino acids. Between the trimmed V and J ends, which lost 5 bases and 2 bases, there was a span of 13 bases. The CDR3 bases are TGTGCCAGTAGTCCGGATTCGAGCGGCAATCAGCCCCAGCATTTT. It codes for CASSPDSSGNQPQHF. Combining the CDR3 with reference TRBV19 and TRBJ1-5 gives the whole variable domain DGGITQSPKYLFRKEGQNVTLSCEQNLNHDAMYWYRQDPGQGLRLIYYSQIVNDFQKGDIAEGYSVSREKKESFPLTVTSAQKNPTAFYLCASSPDSSGNQPQHFGDGTRLSIL.

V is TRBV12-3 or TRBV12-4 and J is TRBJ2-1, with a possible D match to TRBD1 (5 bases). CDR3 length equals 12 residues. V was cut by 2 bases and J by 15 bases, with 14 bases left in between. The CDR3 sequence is CASSLRSGQGFF. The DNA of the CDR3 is TGTGCCAGCAGTTTAAGATCGGGCCAGGGGTTCTTC.

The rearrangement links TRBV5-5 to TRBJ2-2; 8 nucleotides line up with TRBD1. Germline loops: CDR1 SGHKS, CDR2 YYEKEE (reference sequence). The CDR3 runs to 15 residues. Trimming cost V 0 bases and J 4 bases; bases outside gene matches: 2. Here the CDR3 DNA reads TGTGCCAGCAGCTTGGACAGGGGGTTCACCGGGGAGCTGTTTTTT. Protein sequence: CASSLDRGFTGELFF.